This T cell receptor beta chain was observed in a study of blood T cell repertoires in COVID-19. At the level of the study: Acute and convalescent COVID-19 samples came from the United States, Italy and Spain. PBMCs, B-cell-depleted T cells, or T cells were the source of the cDNA or gDNA that made up the material.

The authors' processing: For nucleated cells, counts were estimated from reference gene primer amplification. Repertoires were generated with immunoSEQ multiplex PCR, while TCRdb's copy carries only in-frame clones and drops some. That table is the source of V, J and clone size, and D and trimming were worked out from the DNA. Here the sample spans over 100,000 clones, approximately 82% being singletons. Sample: peripheral blood. This receptor was obtained from a man in his 60s with active or convalescent COVID-19.

This chain's CDR3 is CASRDSSYNEQFF. CDR3 in DNA: TGTGCCAGCCGGGACAGCTCCTACAATGAGCAGTTCTTC. The chain combines TRBV7-9 with TRBJ2-1; 7 bases fit TRBD1. Germline CDR1 reads SEHNR; CDR2 reads FQNEAQ (reference sequence). The V gene end was trimmed by 8 bases and the J gene end by 0 bases; junction bases not matched to a gene: 1. This CDR3 contains 13 residues.